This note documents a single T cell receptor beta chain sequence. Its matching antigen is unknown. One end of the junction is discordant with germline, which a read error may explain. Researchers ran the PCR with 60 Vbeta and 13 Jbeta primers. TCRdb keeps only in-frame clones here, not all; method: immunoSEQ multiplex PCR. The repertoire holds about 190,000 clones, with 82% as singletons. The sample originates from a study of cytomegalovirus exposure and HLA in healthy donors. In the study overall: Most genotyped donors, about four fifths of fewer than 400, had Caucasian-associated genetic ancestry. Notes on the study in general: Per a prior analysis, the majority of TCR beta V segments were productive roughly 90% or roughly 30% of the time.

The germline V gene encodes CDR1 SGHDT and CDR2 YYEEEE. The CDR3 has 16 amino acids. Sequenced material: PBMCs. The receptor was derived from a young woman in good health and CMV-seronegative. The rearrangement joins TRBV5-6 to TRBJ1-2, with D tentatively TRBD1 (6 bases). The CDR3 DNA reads TGTGCCAGCAGCTTGCGGTTAAGCCCGAACAGGGTCGGCTACGCCTTC. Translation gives CASSLRLSPNRVGYAF.